This T cell receptor beta chain was obtained from a study of Ad26.COV2.S vaccination and SARS-CoV-2 variants. CDR3 length: 16 residues. Germline V lookup: CDR1 LGHNA, CDR2 YSLEER. With 0 bases removed from V and 7 bases from J, the gap between germline ends came to 18 bases. Regarding treatment: 15 to 20 received Ad26.COV2.S at low or high dose, single or two shots; 5 received placebo; per-sample allocation not given. Sampling happened 63 days after the first vaccine or placebo injection. The method was immunoSEQ multiplex PCR; TCRdb's version includes in-frame clones alone and lacks a portion of them. The sample has roughly 350,000 clones, around nine tenths seen once.

The sequence derives from a person between 18 and 59 years old who received the Ad26.COV2.S COVID-19 vaccine or a placebo. The genes are TRBV4-3 and TRBJ1-1; weak D call: TRBD1 (6 bases). Sequencing used peripheral blood, obtained in a trial of Ad26.COV2.S vaccine versus placebo. As DNA, the CDR3 is TGCGCCAGCAGCCAAGATTGGGCCAAGGGGGAGAATGAAGCTTTCTTT. Translation: CASSQDWAKGENEAFF.